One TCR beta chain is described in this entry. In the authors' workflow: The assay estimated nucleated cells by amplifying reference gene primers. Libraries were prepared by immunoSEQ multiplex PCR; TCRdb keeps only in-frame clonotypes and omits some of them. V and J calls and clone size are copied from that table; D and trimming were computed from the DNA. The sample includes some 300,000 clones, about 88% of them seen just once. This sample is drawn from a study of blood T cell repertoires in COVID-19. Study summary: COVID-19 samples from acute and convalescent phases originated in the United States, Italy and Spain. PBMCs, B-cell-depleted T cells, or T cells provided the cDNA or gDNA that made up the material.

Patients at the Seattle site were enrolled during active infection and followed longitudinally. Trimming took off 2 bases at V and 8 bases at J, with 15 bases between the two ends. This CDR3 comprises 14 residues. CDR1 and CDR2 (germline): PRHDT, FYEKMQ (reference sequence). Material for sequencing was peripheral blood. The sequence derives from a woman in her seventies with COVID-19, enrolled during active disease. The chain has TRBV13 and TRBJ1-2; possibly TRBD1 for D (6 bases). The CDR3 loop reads CASSLTGSRRGYTF. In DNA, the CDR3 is TGTGCCAGCAGCTTAACAGGGTCGAGGAGGGGCTACACCTTC.